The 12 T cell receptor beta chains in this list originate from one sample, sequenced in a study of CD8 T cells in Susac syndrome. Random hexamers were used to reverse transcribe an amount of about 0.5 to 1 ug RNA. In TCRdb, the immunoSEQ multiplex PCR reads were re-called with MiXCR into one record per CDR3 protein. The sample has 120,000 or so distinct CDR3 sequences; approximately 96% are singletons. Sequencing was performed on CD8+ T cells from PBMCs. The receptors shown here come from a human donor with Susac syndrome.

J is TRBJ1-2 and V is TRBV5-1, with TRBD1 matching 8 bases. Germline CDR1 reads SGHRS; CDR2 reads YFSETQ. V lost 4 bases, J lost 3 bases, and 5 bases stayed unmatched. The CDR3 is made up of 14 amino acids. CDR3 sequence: CASSPGTGHYGYTF. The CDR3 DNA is TGCGCCAGCAGCCCCGGGACAGGACACTATGGCTACACCTTC.

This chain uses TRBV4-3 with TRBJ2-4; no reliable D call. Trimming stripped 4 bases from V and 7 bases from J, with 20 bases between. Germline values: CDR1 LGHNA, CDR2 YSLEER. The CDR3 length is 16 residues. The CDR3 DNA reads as TGCGCCAGCAGCCTCCTCATGCCGGGTGAAGTGAACATTCAGTACTTC. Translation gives CASSLLMPGEVNIQYF.

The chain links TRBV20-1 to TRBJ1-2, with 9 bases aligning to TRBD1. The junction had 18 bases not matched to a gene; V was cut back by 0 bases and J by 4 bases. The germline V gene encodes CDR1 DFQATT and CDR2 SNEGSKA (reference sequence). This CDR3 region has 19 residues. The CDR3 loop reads CSARDAGGQGKARGYGYTF. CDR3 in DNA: TGCAGTGCTAGAGATGCCGGCGGACAGGGGAAGGCTAGAGGCTATGGCTACACCTTC.

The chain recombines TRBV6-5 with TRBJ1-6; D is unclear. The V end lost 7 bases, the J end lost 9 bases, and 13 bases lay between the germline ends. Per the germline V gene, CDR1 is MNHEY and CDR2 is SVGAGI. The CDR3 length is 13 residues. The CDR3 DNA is TGTGCCAGCAAGCCTAATCCTACTTCACCCCTCCACTTT. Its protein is CASKPNPTSPLHF.

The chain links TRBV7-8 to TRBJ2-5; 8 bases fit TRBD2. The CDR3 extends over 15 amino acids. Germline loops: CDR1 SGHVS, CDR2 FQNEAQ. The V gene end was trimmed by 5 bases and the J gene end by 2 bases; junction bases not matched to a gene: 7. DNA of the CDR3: TGTGCCAGCAGCCGTAGCGGGACGCCTCAAGAGACCCAGTACTTC. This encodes CASSRSGTPQETQYF.

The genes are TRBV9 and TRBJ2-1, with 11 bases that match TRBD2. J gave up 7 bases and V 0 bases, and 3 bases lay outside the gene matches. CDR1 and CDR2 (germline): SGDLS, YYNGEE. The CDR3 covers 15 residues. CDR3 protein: CASSVVAGGPNEQFF. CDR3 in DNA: TGTGCCAGCAGCGTAGTAGCGGGGGGGCCGAATGAGCAGTTCTTC.

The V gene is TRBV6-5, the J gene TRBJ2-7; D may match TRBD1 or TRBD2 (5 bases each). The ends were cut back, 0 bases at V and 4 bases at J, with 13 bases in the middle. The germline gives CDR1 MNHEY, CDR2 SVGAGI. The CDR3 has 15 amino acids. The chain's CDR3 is CASSYSRARAYEQYF. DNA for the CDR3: TGTGCCAGCAGTTACTCGCGGGCCAGGGCTTACGAGCAGTACTTC.

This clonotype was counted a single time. CDR3 in amino acids: CASSQDISSGSTEQFF. For the CDR3, the DNA is TGCGCCAGCAGCCAAGATATCTCCAGCGGGAGTACTGAGCAGTTCTTC. The chain combines TRBV4-3 with TRBJ2-1, with TRBD2 matching 8 bases. The V segment lost 0 bases and the J segment 9 bases; nucleotides outside the gene matches: 10. From germline, CDR1 is LGHNA and CDR2 YSLEER. This CDR3 is built from 16 residues.

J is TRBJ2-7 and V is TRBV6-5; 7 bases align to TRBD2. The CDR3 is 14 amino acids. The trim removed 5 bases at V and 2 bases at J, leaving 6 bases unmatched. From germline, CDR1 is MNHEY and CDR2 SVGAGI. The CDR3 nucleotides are TGTGCCAGCAGTCCCCGGGAGGCTCCCTACGAGCAGTACTTC. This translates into CASSPREAPYEQYF.

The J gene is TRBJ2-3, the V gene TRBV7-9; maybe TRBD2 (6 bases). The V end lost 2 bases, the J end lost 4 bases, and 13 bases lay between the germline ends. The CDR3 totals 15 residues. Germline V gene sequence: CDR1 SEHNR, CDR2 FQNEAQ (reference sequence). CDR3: CASSLSRWGADTQYF. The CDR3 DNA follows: TGTGCCAGCAGCTTATCCCGCTGGGGGGCAGATACGCAGTATTTT.

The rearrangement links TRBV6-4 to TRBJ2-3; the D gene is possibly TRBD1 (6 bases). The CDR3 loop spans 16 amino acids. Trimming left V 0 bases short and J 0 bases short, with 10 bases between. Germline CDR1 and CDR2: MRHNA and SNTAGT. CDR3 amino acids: CASSDSMQGSTDTQYF. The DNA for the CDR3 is TGTGCCAGCAGTGACTCGATGCAGGGGAGCACAGATACGCAGTATTTT.

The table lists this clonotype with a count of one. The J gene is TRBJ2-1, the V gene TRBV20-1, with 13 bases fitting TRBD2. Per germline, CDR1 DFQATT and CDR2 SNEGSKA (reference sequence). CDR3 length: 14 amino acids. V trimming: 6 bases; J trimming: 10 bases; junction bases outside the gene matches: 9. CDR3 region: CSARGGLAGAEQFF. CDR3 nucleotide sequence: TGCAGTGCCCGGGGTGGACTAGCGGGAGCCGAGCAGTTCTTC.